The rows below give T cell receptor beta chains drawn from one sample of a study of T cell responses to AZD1222 COVID-19 vaccine. Repertoires were generated with immunoSEQ multiplex PCR, while TCRdb's copy carries only in-frame clones and drops some. The sample holds some 150,000 clones, approximately 90% seen once. The sequences come from peripheral blood, collected 28 days after the second AZD1222 dose. Receptors originate from an adult who received the AZD1222 COVID-19 vaccine. Each CDR3 is given with its conserved first and last residue. A D gene is named only where the DNA matches it firmly.

d_gene	v_gene	CDR3aa
-	TRBV20-1	CSATANYGYTF
TRBD1	TRBV19	CASSLGGVEAFF
TRBD1	TRBV2	CASSDGTGMEINYGYTF
-	TRBV5-4	CASSLAKTQYF
-	TRBV7-7	CASSRRGLSGDTQYF
TRBD2	TRBV7-3	CASSFGGGRNTQYF
-	TRBV5-1	CASSLDGGAYQPQHF
TRBD2	TRBV15	CATSRAGGPGNEQFF
-	TRBV12-3/TRBV12-4	CAQGSGGSNEQFF
-	TRBV5-1	CASSLATGSSGANVLTF
-	TRBV2	CASTPEWRGDIQYF
TRBD2	TRBV9	CASSGRASGGRETQYF
-	TRBV30	CAWSVQAIRNTIYF
TRBD2	TRBV6-5	CASGLADTGELFF
TRBD2	TRBV9	CASSAGDLAGVRNEQFF
-	TRBV6-5	CASSYRPRNTEAFF
-	TRBV19	CASRRDSLYGYTF
-	TRBV6-6	CASSWDNSNQPQHF
TRBD2	TRBV4-2	CASSSPGASGATTDTQYF
-	TRBV18	CASSPGVNPEAFF
-	TRBV30	CAGQAPGQPQHF